The rows below give T cell receptor beta chains drawn from one sample of a study of blood T cells in healthy people across ages. TCRdb re-called the 5' RACE reads through MiXCR, storing one row per CDR3 protein. The sample consists of 1.5 million to 2 million distinct CDR3 sequences, around half of them appearing once. The sequencing sample was made of blood. The origin of the receptors is a woman aged 40 to 50 in good health. CDR3s include the opening cysteine and the closing phenylalanine or tryptophan. The order of the fields is clone size, V gene, J gene, D gene, CDR3 protein, CDR3 DNA. D genes are given only for firm matches. For some rows the clone size is stated as once, few or many, or as a class when expanded; others skip it.

few	TRBV10-1	TRBJ2-5	.	CASSETEYQETQYF	TGCGCCAGCAGTGAGACAGAGTACCAAGAGACCCAGTACTTC
.	TRBV3-1	TRBJ1-2	.	CASSPVRQSNYGYTF	TGTGCCAGCAGTCCCGTTCGACAGTCTAACTATGGCTACACCTTC
.	TRBV7-2	TRBJ2-1	.	CASSPSRADNEQFF	TGTGCCAGCAGCCCCTCCCGGGCAGACAATGAGCAGTTCTTC
few	TRBV28	TRBJ2-5	.	CASSPGLKTQYF	TGTGCCAGCAGTCCCGGACTCAAGACCCAGTACTTC
few	TRBV3-1	TRBJ2-4	TRBD1	CASSQDGRRGLDIQYF	TGTGCCAGCAGCCAAGATGGACGCAGGGGGCTTGACATTCAGTACTTC
.	TRBV6-1	TRBJ2-5	TRBD1	CASSAPTGVETQYF	TGTGCCAGCAGTGCTCCAACAGGGGTAGAGACCCAGTACTTC
.	TRBV6-5	TRBJ2-4	TRBD1	CASSRGQGSKNIQYF	TGTGCCAGCAGCCGGGGACAGGGGTCCAAAAACATTCAGTACTTC
.	TRBV7-8	TRBJ1-2	.	CASSLRSFGRGIGYTF	TGTGCCAGTAGCTTACGGTCGTTTGGTCGGGGAATAGGCTACACCTTC
.	TRBV7-2	TRBJ1-2	TRBD1	CASSLEDRGTNYGYTF	TGTGCCAGCTCCCTGGAGGACAGGGGAACTAACTATGGCTACACCTTC
.	TRBV12-3/TRBV12-4	TRBJ2-7	TRBD2	CASSSRLAGGSYNEQYF	TGTGCCAGCAGTTCCAGACTAGCGGGGGGCTCCTACAATGAGCAGTACTTC
once	TRBV12-3/TRBV12-4	TRBJ1-1	TRBD1	CASTQRLQGDLKAFF	TGTGCCAGCACCCAAAGGCTTCAGGGGGACTTAAAAGCTTTCTTT
few	TRBV20-1	TRBJ2-1	TRBD2	CSAIPGLLAGGLWYNEQFF	TGCAGTGCTATCCCCGGGTTACTAGCGGGAGGGCTCTGGTACAATGAGCAGTTCTTC
.	TRBV27	TRBJ1-1	.	CASSFRANTEAFF	TGTGCCAGCAGTTTCAGGGCCAACACTGAAGCTTTCTTT
few	TRBV6-6	TRBJ2-7	.	CASSTQPDSISYEQYF	TGTGCCAGCAGTACCCAGCCGGACAGTATATCCTACGAGCAGTACTTC
.	TRBV15	TRBJ2-4	TRBD2	CATSRDFSGVKNIRYF	TGTGCCACCAGCAGAGACTTTAGCGGGGTCAAAAACATTCGGTACTTC
.	TRBV4-3	TRBJ1-1	.	CASSRGIDTEAFF	TGCGCCAGCAGCCGAGGTATCGACACTGAAGCTTTCTTT
.	TRBV4-2	TRBJ1-2	.	CASSQDLSANYGYTF	TGTGCCAGCAGCCAAGACCTTTCCGCTAACTATGGCTACACCTTC
few	TRBV4-3	TRBJ2-4	.	CASSQDLAGTHGTKNIQYF	TGCGCCAGCAGCCAAGATCTCGCCGGGACCCATGGGACCAAAAACATTCAGTACTTC
.	TRBV7-9	TRBJ1-2	.	CASSLELANGYTF	TGTGCCAGCAGCTTAGAACTGGCGAATGGCTACACCTTC
.	TRBV7-2	TRBJ2-1	.	CASSYGQIYNEQFF	TGTGCCAGCAGCTATGGACAGATATACAATGAGCAGTTCTTC
few	TRBV14	TRBJ1-2	.	CASSQRVGYGYTF	TGTGCCAGCAGCCAGAGGGTAGGGTATGGCTACACCTTC
few	TRBV5-1	TRBJ1-4	.	CASRRATNEKLFF	TGTGCCAGCAGGCGAGCAACTAATGAAAAACTGTTTTTT
few	TRBV20-1	TRBJ2-1	.	CSAPGRNEQFF	TGCAGTGCCCCGGGACGCAATGAGCAGTTCTTC
.	TRBV27	TRBJ1-5	.	CASSIYLDSKKGNQPQHF	TGTGCCAGCAGCATCTACCTGGACAGCAAAAAGGGCAATCAGCCCCAGCATTTT
.	TRBV24-1	TRBJ2-5	.	CATSEPKVPQETQYF	TGTGCCACCAGTGAGCCGAAGGTTCCCCAAGAGACCCAGTACTTC
many	TRBV15	TRBJ2-5	.	CATSIGGRAETQYF	TGTGCCACCAGCATTGGGGGACGTGCTGAGACCCAGTACTTC
.	TRBV9	TRBJ1-4	.	CASSAHPEQGKLFF	TGTGCCAGCAGCGCGCACCCCGAACAAGGAAAACTGTTTTTT
.	TRBV10-3	TRBJ2-5	TRBD2	CAISESMSGGSGEQYF	TGTGCCATCAGTGAGTCGATGAGCGGGGGGTCGGGGGAGCAGTACTTC
.	TRBV20-1	TRBJ1-6	TRBD1	CSARDLGQGSNSPLHF	TGCAGTGCTAGAGATCTAGGACAGGGGTCTAATTCACCCCTCCACTTT
.	TRBV18	TRBJ2-1	TRBD2	CASSPPGTSGGGEQFF	TGTGCCAGCTCACCACCTGGAACTAGCGGGGGAGGTGAGCAGTTCTTC
.	TRBV6-2/TRBV6-3	TRBJ1-1	.	CASSYDPERLGTEAFF	TGTGCCAGCAGTTACGACCCCGAACGCCTTGGCACTGAAGCTTTCTTT
few	TRBV7-2	TRBJ2-5	TRBD2	CASRSAGGGETQYF	TGTGCCAGCAGATCAGCGGGGGGTGGGGAGACCCAGTACTTC
once	TRBV5-6	TRBJ2-3	.	CASSSGQGGYTDTQYF	TGTGCCAGCAGTAGTGGGCAGGGGGGATACACAGATACGCAGTATTTT
.	TRBV7-2	TRBJ1-2	.	CASSLEQGRLPNYGYTF	TGTGCCAGCAGCTTAGAGCAGGGGCGCTTACCTAACTATGGCTACACCTTC
.	TRBV7-9	TRBJ2-1	TRBD2	CASSQPFGTSGGGSYNEQFF	TGTGCCAGCAGCCAGCCATTCGGGACTAGCGGGGGGGGGTCCTACAATGAGCAGTTCTTC
.	TRBV4-2	TRBJ2-1	TRBD2	CASSQLLAGDEDEQFF	TGTGCCAGCAGCCAGTTACTAGCGGGAGATGAAGATGAGCAGTTCTTC
.	TRBV7-2	TRBJ2-1	TRBD2	CASSRRALGEGEQFF	TGTGCCAGCAGCCGGCGAGCTCTAGGGGAGGGTGAGCAGTTCTTC
.	TRBV20-1	TRBJ1-1	.	CSAHPAAPNTEAFF	TGCAGTGCCCACCCCGCGGCTCCGAACACTGAAGCTTTCTTT
.	TRBV14	TRBJ1-6	.	CASSLDRGRIYSPLHF	TGTGCCAGCAGCTTGGATCGCGGACGTATCTATTCACCCCTCCACTTT